Presented here are 2 T cell receptor beta chains from one specimen sequenced in a study of blood T cell repertoires in COVID-19. The assay was immunoSEQ multiplex PCR, and TCRdb's table has in-frame clones only and misses some. The sample holds roughly 150,000 clones, about 83% seen once. What was sequenced was peripheral blood. The receptor source for this set is a man aged 70 or older who had recovered from COVID-19.

The chain employs TRBV19 and TRBJ1-2; a possible D gene is TRBD1 (5 bases). Trimming shortened V by 8 bases and J by 0 bases, and 10 bases separated the two germline ends. The germline CDR1 and CDR2 sequences are LNHDA and SQIVND (reference sequence). There are 13 residues in the CDR3. The CDR3 sequence is CASQGQANYGYTF. CDR3 DNA: TGTGCCAGTCAGGGTCAAGCTAACTATGGCTACACCTTC.

The sample holds a few counts of this clone. The chain employs TRBV6-5 and TRBJ1-6; D unresolved. The CDR3 sequence is 12 residues long. The germline V gene encodes CDR1 MNHEY and CDR2 SVGAGI. V gave up 4 bases and J gave up 10 bases, with 8 bases separating them. CDR3 loop: CASSFGGSPLHF. Here the CDR3 DNA reads TGTGCCAGCAGTTTTGGAGGATCACCCCTCCACTTT.